The 12 T cell receptor beta chains below were found in one sample sequenced in a study of PD-L1 blockade in urothelial cancer. TCRdb's copy holds only in-frame clones and misses some; the assay was immunoSEQ multiplex PCR. The sample yields about 30,000 clones, roughly 84% seen once. Time point given: pretreatment peripheral blood. The sample was PBMCs, taken around atezolizumab (anti-PD-L1) treatment. Source of these receptors: a man aged 60-69 years with urothelial cancer.

The J gene is TRBJ2-7, the V gene TRBV7-6; no firm D call. The V and J ends lost 1 base and 3 bases respectively, with 7 bases between them. Germline V CDR1 and CDR2: SGHVS, FNYEAQ. CDR3 length equals 13 residues. CDR3 coding DNA: TGTGCCAGCAGCTTAGATCTATACTACGAGCAGTACTTC. This codes for CASSLDLYYEQYF.

This clone was detected a few times. The genes are TRBV5-1 and TRBJ1-4; a weak D match, TRBD1 (5 bases). Trimming cost V 0 bases and J 8 bases, with 14 bases left between them. The CDR3 runs 15 residues. Per the germline V gene, CDR1 is SGHRS and CDR2 is YFSETQ. The CDR3 DNA sequence: TGCGCCAGCAGCTTGGGGGGACTCGGTAGGGAAAAACTGTTTTTT. Protein sequence: CASSLGGLGREKLFF.

The chain uses TRBV5-8 and TRBJ2-2; 7 nucleotides match TRBD1. V trimming: 4 bases; J trimming: 3 bases; junction bases outside the gene matches: 6. The V gene's germline CDR1 is SGHTS and CDR2 YDEGEE. This CDR3 contains 15 residues. The CDR3 spells CASSMGTADTGELFF. For the CDR3, the DNA is TGTGCCAGCAGCATGGGGACAGCCGACACCGGGGAGCTGTTTTTT.

The V gene is TRBV5-5, the J gene TRBJ2-1, with D possibly being TRBD2 (6 bases). Trimming cost V 5 bases and J 14 bases, with 8 bases left between them. Germline V CDR1 and CDR2: SGHKS, YYEKEE (reference sequence). The CDR3 totals 9 residues. The CDR3, as DNA: TGTGCCAGCAGGGAGGGCGAGTTCTTC. Protein: CASREGEFF.

Written as DNA, the CDR3 is TGCGCCAGCAGCTCTACTAGCGGGAGGACTTCCGGGTCCGGGGAGCTGTTTTTT. This translates into CASSSTSGRTSGSGELFF. The rearrangement links TRBV5-1 to TRBJ2-2, with 12 nucleotides matching TRBD2. Germline loops: CDR1 SGHRS, CDR2 YFSETQ. V lost 3 bases to trimming and J lost 6 bases; unmatched junction nucleotides: 12. The CDR3 has 18 residues. Complete variable domain (other parts from reference TRBV5-1 and TRBJ2-2): KAGVTQTPRYLIKTRGQQVTLSCSPISGHRSVSWYQQTPGQGLQFLFEYFSETQRNKGNFPGRFSGRQFSNSRSEMNVSTLELGDSALYLCASSSTSGRTSGSGELFFGEGSRLTVL.

The V call is TRBV6-1, the J call TRBJ1-5; possibly TRBD1 for D (5 bases). Germline CDR1 is MNHNS and CDR2 is SASEGT. This CDR3 contains 13 residues. The V gene lost 3 bases and the J gene lost 6 bases, with 9 bases spanning the gap. The DNA of the CDR3 is TGTGCCAGCAGTGAGGGGCAGGGTCAGCCCCAGCATTTT. As protein: CASSEGQGQPQHF.

The chain is built from TRBV19 and TRBJ2-1; 7 nucleotides line up with TRBD1. The J segment lost 6 bases and the V segment lost 3 bases, leaving 5 bases of the junction unmatched. CDR3 length: 14 residues. CDR1 and CDR2 (germline): LNHDA, SQIVND (reference sequence). The CDR3 loop is CASSMDRLRNEQFF. The CDR3 bases are TGTGCCAGTAGTATGGACAGGCTACGCAATGAGCAGTTCTTC.

The J gene is TRBJ1-2, the V gene TRBV23-1, with 7 bases that match TRBD1. TRBV23-1 is an ORF; its function is uncertain. The CDR3 is 17 residues long. The junction had 11 bases not matched to a gene; V was cut back by 4 bases and J by 0 bases. The CDR3 sequence is CASSPFYSGTANYGYTF. The CDR3 coding sequence is TGCGCCAGCAGTCCTTTCTACTCCGGGACAGCTAACTATGGCTACACCTTC.

The chain uses TRBV29-1 and TRBJ2-3, with 7 bases matching TRBD1. Germline V gene data show CDR1 as SQVTM and CDR2 as ANQGSEA. The V segment lost 4 bases and the J segment 2 bases; nucleotides outside the gene matches: 9. This CDR3 spans 15 amino acids. In DNA, the CDR3 is TGCAGCGTTGGAATCGACAGGGAATACACAGATACGCAGTATTTT. It codes for CSVGIDREYTDTQYF.

This chain connects TRBV25-1 to TRBJ1-2; 7 nucleotides align to TRBD1. The CDR3 loop spans 18 amino acids. J was trimmed by 0 bases and V by 1 base; bases with no gene match: 11. CDR1 MGHDK and CDR2 SYGVNS come from the germline V gene. This CDR3 reads CASSESPPGTAANYGYTF. DNA for the CDR3: TGTGCCAGCAGTGAATCCCCCCCCGGGACAGCAGCTAACTATGGCTACACCTTC.

The chain is built from TRBV9 and TRBJ2-2; perhaps TRBD1 as D (6 bases). CDR1 is SGDLS and CDR2 is YYNGEE in the germline V gene. The V end lost 2 bases, the J end lost 10 bases, and 21 bases lay between the germline ends. CDR3 length: 16 amino acids. DNA for the CDR3: TGTGCCAGCAGCGTCCCCGGGACACCCTCCGGCGAGGAGCTGTTTTTT. Translated: CASSVPGTPSGEELFF.

The chain is built from TRBV6-1 and TRBJ1-5; 7 bases align to TRBD1. In germline, CDR1 is MNHNS, CDR2 SASEGT. The CDR3 has 15 amino acids. J gave up 3 bases and V 7 bases, and 9 bases lay outside the gene matches. The CDR3 DNA reads TGTGCCAGCAACCCGGACAGGACCACCAATCAGCCCCAGCATTTT. Amino acids: CASNPDRTTNQPQHF.